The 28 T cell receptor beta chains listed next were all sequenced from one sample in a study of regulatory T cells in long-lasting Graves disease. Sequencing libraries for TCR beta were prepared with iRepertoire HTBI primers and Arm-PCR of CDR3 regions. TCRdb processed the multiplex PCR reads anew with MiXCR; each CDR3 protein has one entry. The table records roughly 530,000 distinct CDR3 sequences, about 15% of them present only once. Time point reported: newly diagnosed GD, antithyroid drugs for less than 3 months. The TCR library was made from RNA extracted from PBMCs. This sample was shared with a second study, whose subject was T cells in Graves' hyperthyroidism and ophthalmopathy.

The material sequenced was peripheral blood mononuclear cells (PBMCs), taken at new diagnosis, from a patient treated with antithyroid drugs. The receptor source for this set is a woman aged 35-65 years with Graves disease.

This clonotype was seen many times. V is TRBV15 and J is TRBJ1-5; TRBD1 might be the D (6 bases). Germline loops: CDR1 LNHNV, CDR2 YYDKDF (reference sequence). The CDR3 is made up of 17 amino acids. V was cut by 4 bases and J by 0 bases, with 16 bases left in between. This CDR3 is CATSNPGTTYSNQPQHF. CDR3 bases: TGTGCCACCAGCAACCCCGGGACAACTTATAGCAATCAGCCCCAGCATTTT.

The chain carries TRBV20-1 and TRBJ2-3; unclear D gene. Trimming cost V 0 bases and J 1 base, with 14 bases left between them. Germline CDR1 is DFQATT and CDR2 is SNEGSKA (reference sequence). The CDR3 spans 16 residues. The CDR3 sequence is CSARDPWDQGTDTQYF. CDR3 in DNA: TGCAGTGCTAGAGACCCCTGGGATCAGGGCACAGATACGCAGTATTTT.

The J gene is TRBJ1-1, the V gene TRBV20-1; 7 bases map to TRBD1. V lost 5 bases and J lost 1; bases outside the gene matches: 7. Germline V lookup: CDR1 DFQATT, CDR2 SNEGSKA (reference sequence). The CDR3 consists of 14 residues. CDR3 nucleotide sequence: TGCAGTGCTTCGACGACAGGGCCGAACACTGAAGCTTTCTTT. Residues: CSASTTGPNTEAFF.

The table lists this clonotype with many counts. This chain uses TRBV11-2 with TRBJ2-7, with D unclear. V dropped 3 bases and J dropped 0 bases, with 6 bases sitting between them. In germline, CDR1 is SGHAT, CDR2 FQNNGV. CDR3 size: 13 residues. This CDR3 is CASSFASSYEQYF. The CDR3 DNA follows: TGTGCCAGCAGCTTTGCTAGCTCCTACGAGCAGTACTTC.

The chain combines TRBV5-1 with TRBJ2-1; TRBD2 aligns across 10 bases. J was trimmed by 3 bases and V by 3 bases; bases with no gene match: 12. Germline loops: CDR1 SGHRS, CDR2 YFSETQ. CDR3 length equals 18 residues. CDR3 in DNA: TGCGCCAGCAGCTACACTAATGTAGCGGGGGGAAGCTACAATGAGCAGTTCTTC. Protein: CASSYTNVAGGSYNEQFF.

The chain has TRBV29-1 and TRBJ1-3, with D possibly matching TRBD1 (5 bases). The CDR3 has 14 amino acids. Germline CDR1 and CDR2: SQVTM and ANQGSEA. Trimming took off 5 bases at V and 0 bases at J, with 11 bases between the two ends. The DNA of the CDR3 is TGCAGCGTTCAGGGCGGGAACTCTGGAAACACCATATATTTT. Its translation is CSVQGGNSGNTIYF.

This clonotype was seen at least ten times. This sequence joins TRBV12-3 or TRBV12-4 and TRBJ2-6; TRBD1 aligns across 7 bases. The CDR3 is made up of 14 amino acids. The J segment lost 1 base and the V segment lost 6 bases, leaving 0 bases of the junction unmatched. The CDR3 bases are TGTGCCAGCAGGACAGGGTCTGGGGCCAACGTCCTGACTTTC. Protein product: CASRTGSGANVLTF.

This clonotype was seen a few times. The CDR3 sequence: CASAHRNTEAFF. CDR3 nucleotide sequence: TGTGCCAGCGCGCACCGAAACACTGAAGCTTTCTTT. V is TRBV6-1 and J is TRBJ1-1; D gene ambiguous. Germline-derived CDR1 and CDR2 are MNHNS and SASEGT. Trimming stripped 8 bases from V and 2 bases from J, with 9 bases between. CDR3 length: 12 residues.

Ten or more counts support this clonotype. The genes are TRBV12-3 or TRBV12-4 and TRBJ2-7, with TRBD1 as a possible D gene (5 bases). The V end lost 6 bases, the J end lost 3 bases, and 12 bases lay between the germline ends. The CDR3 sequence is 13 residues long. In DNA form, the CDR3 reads TGTGCCAGCAGGGTGGCAGGGAACTACGAGCAGTACTTC. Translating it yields CASRVAGNYEQYF.

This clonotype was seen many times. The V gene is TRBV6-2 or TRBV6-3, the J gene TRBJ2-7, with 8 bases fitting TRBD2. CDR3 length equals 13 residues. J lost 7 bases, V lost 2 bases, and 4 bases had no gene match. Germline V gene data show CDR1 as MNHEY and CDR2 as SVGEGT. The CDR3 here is CASSYLREGEQYF. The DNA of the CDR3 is TGTGCCAGCAGTTACCTCCGGGAGGGGGAGCAGTACTTC.

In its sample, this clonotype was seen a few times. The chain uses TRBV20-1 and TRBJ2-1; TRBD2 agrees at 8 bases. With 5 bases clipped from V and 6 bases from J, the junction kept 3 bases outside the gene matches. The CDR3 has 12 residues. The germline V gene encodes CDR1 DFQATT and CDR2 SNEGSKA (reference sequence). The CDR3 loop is CSAPGLVNEQFF. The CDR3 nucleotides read TGCAGTGCTCCGGGACTAGTCAATGAGCAGTTCTTC.

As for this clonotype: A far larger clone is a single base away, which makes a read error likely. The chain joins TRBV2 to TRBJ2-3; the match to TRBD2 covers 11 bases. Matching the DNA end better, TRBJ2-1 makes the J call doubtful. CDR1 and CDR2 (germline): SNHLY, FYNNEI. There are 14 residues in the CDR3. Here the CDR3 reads CANKRLAGPNEQFF. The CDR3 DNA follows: TGTGCCAACAAAAGACTAGCGGGGCCCAATGAGCAGTTCTTC.

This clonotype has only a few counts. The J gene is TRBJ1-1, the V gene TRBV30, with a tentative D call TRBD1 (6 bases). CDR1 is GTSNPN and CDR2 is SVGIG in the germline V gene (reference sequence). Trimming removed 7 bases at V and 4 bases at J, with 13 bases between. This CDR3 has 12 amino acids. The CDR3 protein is CAYYRESTEAFF. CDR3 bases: TGTGCCTATTACAGGGAATCCACTGAAGCTTTCTTT.

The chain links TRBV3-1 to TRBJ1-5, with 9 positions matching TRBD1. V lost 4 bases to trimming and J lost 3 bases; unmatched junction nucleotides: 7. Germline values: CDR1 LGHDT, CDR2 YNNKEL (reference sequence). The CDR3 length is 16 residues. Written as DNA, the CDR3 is TGTGCCAGCAGCCCAGCGGACAGGGGAAACAATCAGCCCCAGCATTTT. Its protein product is CASSPADRGNNQPQHF.

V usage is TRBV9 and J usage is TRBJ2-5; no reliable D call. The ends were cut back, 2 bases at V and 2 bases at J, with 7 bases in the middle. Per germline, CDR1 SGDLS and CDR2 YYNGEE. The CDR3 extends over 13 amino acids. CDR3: CASSVHFQETQYF. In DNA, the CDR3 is TGTGCCAGCAGCGTTCACTTTCAAGAGACCCAGTACTTC.

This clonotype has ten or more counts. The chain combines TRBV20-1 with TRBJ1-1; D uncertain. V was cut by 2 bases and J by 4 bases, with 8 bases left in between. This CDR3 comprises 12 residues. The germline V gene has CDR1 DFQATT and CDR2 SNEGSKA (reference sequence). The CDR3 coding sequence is TGCAGTGCTAGAAAAAGGGTCACTGAAGCTTTCTTT. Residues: CSARKRVTEAFF.

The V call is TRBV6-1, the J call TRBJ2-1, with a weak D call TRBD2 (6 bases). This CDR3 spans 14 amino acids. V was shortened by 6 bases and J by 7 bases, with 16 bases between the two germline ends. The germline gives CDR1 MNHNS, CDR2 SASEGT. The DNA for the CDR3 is TGTGCCAGCAGCCCCGGGGCGGGGCGAAATGAGCAGTTCTTC. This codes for CASSPGAGRNEQFF.

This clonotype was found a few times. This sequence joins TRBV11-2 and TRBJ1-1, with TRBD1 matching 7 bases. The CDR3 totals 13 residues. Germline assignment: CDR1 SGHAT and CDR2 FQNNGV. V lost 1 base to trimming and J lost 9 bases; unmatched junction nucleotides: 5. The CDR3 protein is CASSLGGQDKAFF. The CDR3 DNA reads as TGTGCCAGCAGCTTAGGAGGACAGGACAAAGCTTTCTTT.

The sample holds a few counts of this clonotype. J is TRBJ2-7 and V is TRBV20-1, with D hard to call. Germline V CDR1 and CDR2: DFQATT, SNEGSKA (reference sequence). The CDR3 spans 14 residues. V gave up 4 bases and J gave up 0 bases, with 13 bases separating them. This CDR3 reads CSAKIEHTSYEQYF. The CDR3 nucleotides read TGCAGTGCTAAAATTGAGCATACCTCCTACGAGCAGTACTTC.

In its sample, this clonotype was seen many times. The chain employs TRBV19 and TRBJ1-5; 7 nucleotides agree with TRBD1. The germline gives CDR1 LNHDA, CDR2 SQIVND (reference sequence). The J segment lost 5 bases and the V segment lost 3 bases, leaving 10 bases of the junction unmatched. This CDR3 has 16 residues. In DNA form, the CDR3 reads TGTGCCAGTAGTATCTCGGGACAGAGTGTATATCAGCCCCAGCATTTT. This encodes CASSISGQSVYQPQHF.

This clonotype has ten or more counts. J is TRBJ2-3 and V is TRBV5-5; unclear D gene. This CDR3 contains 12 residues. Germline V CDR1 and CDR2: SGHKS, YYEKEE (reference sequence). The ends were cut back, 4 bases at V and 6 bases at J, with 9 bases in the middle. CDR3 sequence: CASSHSPDTQYF. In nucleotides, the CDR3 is TGTGCCAGCAGCCACTCTCCCGATACGCAGTATTTT.

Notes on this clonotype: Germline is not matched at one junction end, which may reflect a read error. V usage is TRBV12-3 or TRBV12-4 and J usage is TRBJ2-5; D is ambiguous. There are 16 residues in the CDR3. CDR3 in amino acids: CASSSPYPQGQETQHF. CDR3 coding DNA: TGTGCCAGCAGTTCACCGTACCCCCAAGGGCAGGAGACCCAGCACTTC.

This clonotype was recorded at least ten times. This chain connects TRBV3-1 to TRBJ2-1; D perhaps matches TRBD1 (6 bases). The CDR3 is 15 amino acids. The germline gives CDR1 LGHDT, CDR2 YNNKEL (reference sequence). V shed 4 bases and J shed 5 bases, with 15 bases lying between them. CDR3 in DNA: TGTGCCAGCAGCCTCGCCGGGACAAAGGACAATGAGCAGTTCTTC. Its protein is CASSLAGTKDNEQFF.

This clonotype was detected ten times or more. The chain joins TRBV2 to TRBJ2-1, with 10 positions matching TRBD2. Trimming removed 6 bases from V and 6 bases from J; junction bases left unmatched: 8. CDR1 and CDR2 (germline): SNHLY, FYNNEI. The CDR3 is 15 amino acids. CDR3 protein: CASSATSGDFNEQFF. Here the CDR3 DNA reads TGTGCCAGCAGCGCCACTAGCGGGGACTTCAATGAGCAGTTCTTC.

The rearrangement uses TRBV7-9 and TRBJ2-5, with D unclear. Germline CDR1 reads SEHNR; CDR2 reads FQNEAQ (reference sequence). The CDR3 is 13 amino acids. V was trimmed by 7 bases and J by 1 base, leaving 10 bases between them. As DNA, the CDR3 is TGTGCCAGCACCAGGTCGGTCCAAGAGACCCAGTACTTC. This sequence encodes CASTRSVQETQYF.

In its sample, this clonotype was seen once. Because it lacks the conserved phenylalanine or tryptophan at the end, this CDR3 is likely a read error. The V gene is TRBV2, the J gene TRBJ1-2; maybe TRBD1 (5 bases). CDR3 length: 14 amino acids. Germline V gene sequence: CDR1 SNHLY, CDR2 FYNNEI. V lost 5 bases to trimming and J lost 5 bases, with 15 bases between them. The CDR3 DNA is TGTGCCAGCAGTTGGGGGAGGAGGGGTTATGGCTACACCTTG. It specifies CASSWGRRGYGYTL.

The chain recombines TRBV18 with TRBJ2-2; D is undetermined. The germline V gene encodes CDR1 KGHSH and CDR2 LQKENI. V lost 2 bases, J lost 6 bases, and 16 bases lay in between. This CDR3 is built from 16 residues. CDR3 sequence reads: CASSPGSDAVAGELFF. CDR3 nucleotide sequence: TGTGCCAGCTCACCAGGTTCTGACGCCGTGGCCGGGGAGCTGTTTTTT. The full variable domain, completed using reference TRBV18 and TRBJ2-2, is NAGVMQNPRHLVRRRGQEARLRCSPMKGHSHVYWYRQLPEEGLKFMVYLQKENIIDESGMPKERFSAEFPKEGPSILRIQQVVRGDSAAYFCASSPGSDAVAGELFFGEGSRLTVL.

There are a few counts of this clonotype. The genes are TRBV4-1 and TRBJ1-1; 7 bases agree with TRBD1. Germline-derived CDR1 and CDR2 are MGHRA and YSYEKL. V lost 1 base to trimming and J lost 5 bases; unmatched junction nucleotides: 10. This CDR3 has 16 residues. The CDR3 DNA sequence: TGCGCCAGCAGCCAAGCTAGGGCAGGGGGTAGGACTGAAGCTTTCTTT. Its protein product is CASSQARAGGRTEAFF.